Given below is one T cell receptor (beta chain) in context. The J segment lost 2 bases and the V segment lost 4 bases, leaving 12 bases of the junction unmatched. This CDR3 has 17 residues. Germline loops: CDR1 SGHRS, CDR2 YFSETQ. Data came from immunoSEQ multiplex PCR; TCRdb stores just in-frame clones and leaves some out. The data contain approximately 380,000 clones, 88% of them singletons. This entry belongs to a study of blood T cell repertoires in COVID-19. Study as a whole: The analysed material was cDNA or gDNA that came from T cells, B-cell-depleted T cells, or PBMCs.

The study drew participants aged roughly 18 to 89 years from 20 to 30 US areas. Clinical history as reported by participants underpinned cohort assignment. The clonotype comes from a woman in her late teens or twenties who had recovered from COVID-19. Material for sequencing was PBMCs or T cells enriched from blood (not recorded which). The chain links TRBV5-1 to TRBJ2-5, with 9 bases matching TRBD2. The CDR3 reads CASSLIPGLAKQETQYF. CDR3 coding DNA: TGCGCCAGCAGCCTGATCCCGGGACTAGCTAAGCAAGAGACCCAGTACTTC.